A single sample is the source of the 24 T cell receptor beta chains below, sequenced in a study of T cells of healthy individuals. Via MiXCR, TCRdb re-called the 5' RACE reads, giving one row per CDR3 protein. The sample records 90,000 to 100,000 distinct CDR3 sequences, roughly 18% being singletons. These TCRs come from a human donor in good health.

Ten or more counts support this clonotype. Here the CDR3 DNA reads TGTGCCAGCAGCTTAGGCCGGGCGGCGCCCCAGCATTTT. Translated, it gives CASSLGRAAPQHF. The rearrangement uses TRBV7-2 and TRBJ1-5; D is unresolved. The CDR3 is made up of 13 amino acids. V gave up 1 base and J gave up 9 bases, with 10 bases separating them. The germline V gene has CDR1 SGHTA and CDR2 FQGNSA.

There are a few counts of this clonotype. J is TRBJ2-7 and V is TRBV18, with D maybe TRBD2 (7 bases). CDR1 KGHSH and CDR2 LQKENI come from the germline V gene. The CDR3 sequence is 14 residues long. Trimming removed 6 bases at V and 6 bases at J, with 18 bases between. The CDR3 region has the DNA TGTGCCAGCTCCCCCGGGGGGCTCCTTTCCGAGCAGTACTTC. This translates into CASSPGGLLSEQYF. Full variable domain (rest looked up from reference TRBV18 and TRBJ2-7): NAGVMQNPRHLVRRRGQEARLRCSPMKGHSHVYWYRQLPEEGLKFMVYLQKENIIDESGMPKERFSAEFPKEGPSILRIQQVVRGDSAAYFCASSPGGLLSEQYFGPGTRLTVT.

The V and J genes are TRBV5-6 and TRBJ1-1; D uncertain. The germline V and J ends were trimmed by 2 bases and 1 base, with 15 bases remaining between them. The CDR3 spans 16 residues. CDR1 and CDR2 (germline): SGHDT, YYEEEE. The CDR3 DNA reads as TGTGCCAGCAGCTTCCCGGCTGGCACGGAGAACACTGAAGCTTTCTTT. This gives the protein CASSFPAGTENTEAFF.

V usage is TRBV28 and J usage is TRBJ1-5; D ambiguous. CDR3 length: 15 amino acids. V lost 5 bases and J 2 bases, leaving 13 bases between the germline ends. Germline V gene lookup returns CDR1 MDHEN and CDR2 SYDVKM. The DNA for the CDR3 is TGTGCCAGCAGTCGATGGACGGATCGCAATCAGCCCCAGCATTTT. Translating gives CASSRWTDRNQPQHF. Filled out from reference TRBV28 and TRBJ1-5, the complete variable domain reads DVKVTQSSRYLVKRTGEKVFLECVQDMDHENMFWYRQDPGLGLRLIYFSYDVKMKEKGDIPEGYSVSREKKERFSLILESASTNQTSMYLCASSRWTDRNQPQHFGDGTRLSIL.

The CDR3: CASRLVPSDTQYF. CDR3 in DNA: TGTGCCAGTAGACTCGTACCCTCAGATACGCAGTATTTT. The V and J genes are TRBV2 and TRBJ2-3; D gene unclear. Germline CDR1 is SNHLY and CDR2 is FYNNEI. The CDR3 runs 13 residues. Between the trimmed V and J ends, which lost 9 bases and 4 bases, there was a span of 14 bases.

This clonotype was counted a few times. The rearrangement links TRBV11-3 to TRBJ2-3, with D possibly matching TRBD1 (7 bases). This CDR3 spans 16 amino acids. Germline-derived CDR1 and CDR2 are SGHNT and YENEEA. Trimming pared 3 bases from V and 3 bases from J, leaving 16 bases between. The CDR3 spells CASSFRGAGWTDTQYF. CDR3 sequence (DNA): TGTGCCAGCAGCTTCAGGGGGGCAGGGTGGACAGATACGCAGTATTTT.

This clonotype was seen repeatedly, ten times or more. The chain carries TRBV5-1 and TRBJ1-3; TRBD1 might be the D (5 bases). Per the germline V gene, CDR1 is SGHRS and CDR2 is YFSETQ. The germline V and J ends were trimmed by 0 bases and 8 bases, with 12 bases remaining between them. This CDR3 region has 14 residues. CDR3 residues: CASSLGQSKDTIYF. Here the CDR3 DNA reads TGCGCCAGCAGCTTGGGACAGAGTAAAGACACCATATATTTT.

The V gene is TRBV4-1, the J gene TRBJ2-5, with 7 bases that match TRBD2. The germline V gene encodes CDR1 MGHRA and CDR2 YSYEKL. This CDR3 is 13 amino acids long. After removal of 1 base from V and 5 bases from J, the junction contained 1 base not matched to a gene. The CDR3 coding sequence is TGCGCCAGCAGCCAAGTCGGGGGGGAGACCCAGTACTTC. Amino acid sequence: CASSQVGGETQYF.

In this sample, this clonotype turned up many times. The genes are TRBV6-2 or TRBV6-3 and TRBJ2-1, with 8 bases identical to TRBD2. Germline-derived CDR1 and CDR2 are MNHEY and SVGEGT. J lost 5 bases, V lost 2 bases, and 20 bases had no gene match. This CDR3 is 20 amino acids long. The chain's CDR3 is CASSYPIGMLAGLLNNEQFF. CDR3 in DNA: TGTGCCAGCAGTTACCCGATCGGGATGTTAGCGGGACTACTAAACAATGAGCAGTTCTTC.

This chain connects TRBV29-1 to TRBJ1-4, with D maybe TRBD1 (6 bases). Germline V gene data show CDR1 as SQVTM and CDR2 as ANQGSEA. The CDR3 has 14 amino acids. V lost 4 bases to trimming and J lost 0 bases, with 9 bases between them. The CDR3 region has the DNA TGCAGCGTTGCGGACAGAGCAACTAATGAAAAACTGTTTTTT. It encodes CSVADRATNEKLFF. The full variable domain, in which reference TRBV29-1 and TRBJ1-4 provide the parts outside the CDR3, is SAVISQKPSRDICQRGTSLTIQCQVDSQVTMMFWYRQQPGQSLTLIATANQGSEATYESGFVIDKFPISRPNLTFSTLTVSNMSPEDSSIYLCSVADRATNEKLFFGSGTQLSVL.

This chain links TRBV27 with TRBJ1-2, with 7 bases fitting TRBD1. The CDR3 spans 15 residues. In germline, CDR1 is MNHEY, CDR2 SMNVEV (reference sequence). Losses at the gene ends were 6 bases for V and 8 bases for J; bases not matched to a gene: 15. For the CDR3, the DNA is TGTGCCAGCAGACTTACCTCGACAGGGTCTCGGGGCTACACCTTC. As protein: CASRLTSTGSRGYTF.

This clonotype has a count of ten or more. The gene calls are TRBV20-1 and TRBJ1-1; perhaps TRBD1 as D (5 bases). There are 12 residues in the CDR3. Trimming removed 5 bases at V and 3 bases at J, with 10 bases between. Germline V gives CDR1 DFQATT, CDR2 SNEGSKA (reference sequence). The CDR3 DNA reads TGCAGTGCTCGAACCAGGGACACTGAAGCTTTCTTT. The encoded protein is CSARTRDTEAFF.

CDR3 protein: CSARPQTSGGLYTQYF. The CDR3 region has the DNA TGCAGTGCTAGACCTCAGACTAGCGGGGGATTATATACGCAGTATTTT. The V gene is TRBV20-1, the J gene TRBJ2-3, with 12 bases lining up with TRBD2. CDR1 and CDR2 (germline): DFQATT, SNEGSKA (reference sequence). J was trimmed by 7 bases and V by 2 bases; bases with no gene match: 10. The CDR3 totals 16 residues.

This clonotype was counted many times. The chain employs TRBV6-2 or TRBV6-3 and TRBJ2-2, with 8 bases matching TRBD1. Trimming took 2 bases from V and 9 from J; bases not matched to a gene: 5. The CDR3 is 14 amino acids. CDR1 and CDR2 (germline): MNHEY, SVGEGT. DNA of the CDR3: TGTGCCAGCAGTTACCAGGGGGCAAGTTGGGAGCTGTTTTTT. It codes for CASSYQGASWELFF.

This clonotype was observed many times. The CDR3 DNA reads TGCAGCGTTCGTCGGACTAGAAGTGGCATCACAGATACGCAGTATTTT. Encoded protein: CSVRRTRSGITDTQYF. This chain uses TRBV29-1 with TRBJ2-3; 7 positions match TRBD2. The V gene's germline CDR1 is SQVTM and CDR2 ANQGSEA. V lost 5 bases, J lost 2 bases, and 13 bases stayed unmatched. CDR3 length: 16 residues.

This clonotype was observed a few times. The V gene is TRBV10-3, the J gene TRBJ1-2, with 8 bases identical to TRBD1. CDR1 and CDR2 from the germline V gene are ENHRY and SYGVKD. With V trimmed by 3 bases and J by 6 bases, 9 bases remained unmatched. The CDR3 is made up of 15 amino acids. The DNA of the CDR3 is TGTGCCATCAGTGATACGGACAGGGTGGCGGATGGCTACACCTTC. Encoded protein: CAISDTDRVADGYTF.

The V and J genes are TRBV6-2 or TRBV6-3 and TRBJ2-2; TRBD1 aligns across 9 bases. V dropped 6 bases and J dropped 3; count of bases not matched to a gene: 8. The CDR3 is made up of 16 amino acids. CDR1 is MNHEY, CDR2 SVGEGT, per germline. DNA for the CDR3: TGTGCCAGCAGACTTTGGGACAGGGCAGACACCGGGGAGCTGTTTTTT. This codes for CASRLWDRADTGELFF.

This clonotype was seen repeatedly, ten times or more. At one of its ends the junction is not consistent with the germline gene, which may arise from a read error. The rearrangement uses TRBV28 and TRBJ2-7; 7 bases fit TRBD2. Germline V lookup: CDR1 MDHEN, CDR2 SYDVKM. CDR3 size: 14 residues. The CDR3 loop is CASSTGGPSHEQYF. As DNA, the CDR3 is TGTGCCAGCAGCACGGGGGGACCCTCCCACGAGCAGTACTTC.

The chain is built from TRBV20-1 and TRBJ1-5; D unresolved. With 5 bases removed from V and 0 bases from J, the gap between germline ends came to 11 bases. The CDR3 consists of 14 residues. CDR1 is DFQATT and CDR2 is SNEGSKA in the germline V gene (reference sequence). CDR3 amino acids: CSASLHVSNQPQHF. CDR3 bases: TGCAGTGCTTCACTACACGTTAGCAATCAGCCCCAGCATTTT.

The CDR3, as DNA: TGTGCCAGCAGCCTAGGACCGGGACTAGCGGGACCCGATGGATTCACAGATACGCAGTATTTT. It yields the protein CASSLGPGLAGPDGFTDTQYF. V is TRBV7-2 and J is TRBJ2-3, with 13 bases fitting TRBD2. The J segment lost 2 bases and the V segment lost 5 bases, leaving 19 bases of the junction unmatched. This CDR3 region has 21 residues. Germline V gene lookup returns CDR1 SGHTA and CDR2 FQGNSA.

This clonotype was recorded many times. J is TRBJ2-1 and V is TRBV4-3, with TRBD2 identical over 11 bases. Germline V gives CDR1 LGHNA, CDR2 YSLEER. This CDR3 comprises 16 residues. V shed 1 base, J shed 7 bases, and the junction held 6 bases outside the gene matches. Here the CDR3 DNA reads TGCGCCAGCAGCCAAGTAGCGGGAGGGACCCAGAATGAGCAGTTCTTC. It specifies CASSQVAGGTQNEQFF.

The CDR3 DNA follows: TGCGCCAGCAGCGTCTCCGGAGGGAACAATCAGCCCCAGCATTTT. Translating gives CASSVSGGNNQPQHF. The V and J genes are TRBV5-1 and TRBJ1-5, with no clear D. The CDR3 sequence is 15 residues long. The germline gives CDR1 SGHRS, CDR2 YFSETQ. The germline V and J ends were trimmed by 4 bases and 3 bases, with 14 bases remaining between them.

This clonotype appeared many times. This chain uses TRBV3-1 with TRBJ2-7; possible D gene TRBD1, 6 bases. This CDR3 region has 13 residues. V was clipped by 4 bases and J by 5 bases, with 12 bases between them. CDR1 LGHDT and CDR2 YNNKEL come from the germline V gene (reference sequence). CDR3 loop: CASSPRDTDEQYF. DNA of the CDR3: TGTGCCAGCAGCCCCCGGGACACGGACGAGCAGTACTTC.

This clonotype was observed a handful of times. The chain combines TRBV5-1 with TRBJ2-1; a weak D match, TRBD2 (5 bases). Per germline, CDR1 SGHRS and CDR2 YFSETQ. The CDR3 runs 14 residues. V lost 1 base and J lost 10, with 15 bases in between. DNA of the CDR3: TGCGCCAGCAGCTTGTCCTCGGACCGGGAAGAGCAGTTCTTC. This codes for CASSLSSDREEQFF.